This passage covers 5 T cell receptor beta chains from one sample sequenced in a study of blood T cell repertoires in COVID-19. Sequenced by immunoSEQ multiplex PCR; TCRdb stores in-frame clones only, minus some. The table lists 80,000 or so clones, approximately 81% of them singletons. What was sequenced was peripheral blood. The receptor source for this set is an elderly man with acute or convalescent COVID-19.

The sample holds one count of this clone. This chain joins TRBV4-3 and TRBJ1-2; TRBD1 matches 10 bases. V lost 3 bases, J lost 6 bases, and 4 bases stayed unmatched. CDR1 is LGHNA, CDR2 YSLEER, per germline. The CDR3 sequence is 14 residues long. CDR3 coding DNA: TGCGCCAGCAGCCAGGGACAGGGGATCGATGGCTACACCTTC. Amino acids: CASSQGQGIDGYTF.

DNA of the CDR3: TGTGCCAGTAGTATAGACAGGGGATTAAATCAGCCCCAGCATTTT. Translation: CASSIDRGLNQPQHF. The chain combines TRBV19 with TRBJ1-5, with D perhaps matching TRBD1 (6 bases). The CDR3 is 15 amino acids. CDR1 is LNHDA and CDR2 is SQIVND in the germline V gene (reference sequence). Trimming took 0 bases from V and 4 from J, leaving 10 bases between them.

The chain has TRBV6-2 or TRBV6-3 and TRBJ2-1, with D perhaps TRBD1 (6 bases). Germline CDR1 and CDR2: MNHEY and SVGEGT. Trimming removed 2 bases from V and 3 bases from J, with 8 bases in between. This CDR3 contains 14 residues. The CDR3 sequence is CASSYRDNYNEQFF. The CDR3 nucleotides read TGTGCCAGCAGTTACAGGGACAACTACAATGAGCAGTTCTTC.

The chain recombines TRBV5-4 with TRBJ2-7; 11 bases are shared with TRBD1. The CDR3 consists of 14 residues. The ends lost 4 bases at V and 2 bases at J; junction bases unmatched: 2. Germline V gene sequence: CDR1 SGHNT, CDR2 YYREEE (reference sequence). The CDR3 nucleotides are TGTGCCAGCAGCCCGGGACAGGGGGCCTACGAGCAGTACTTC. It yields the protein CASSPGQGAYEQYF.

The chain uses TRBV15 and TRBJ1-3, with D maybe TRBD1 (5 bases). This CDR3 has 17 amino acids. The V and J ends lost 5 bases and 0 bases respectively, with 17 bases between them. CDR1 and CDR2 (germline): LNHNV, YYDKDF (reference sequence). The CDR3 nucleotides are TGTGCCACCAGCTCCTCCGGTGGGGGGTACTCTGGAAACACCATATATTTT. Translating it yields CATSSSGGGYSGNTIYF.